The next 32 T cell receptor beta chains were all read from a single sample in a study of blood T cell repertoires in COVID-19. Repertoires were generated with immunoSEQ multiplex PCR, while TCRdb's copy carries only in-frame clones and drops some. The sample gives more than 80,000 clones, roughly 72% of which show up once; 20% to 25% is in the top ten. Sequenced material: peripheral blood. Every receptor here comes from a woman between 55 and 75 years old in a cohort sampled during active or convalescent COVID-19.

The chain carries TRBV6-6 and TRBJ1-4, with D perhaps TRBD1 (5 bases). Trimming left V 0 bases short and J 7 bases short, with 15 bases between. Germline V gene sequence: CDR1 MNHNY, CDR2 SVGAGI (reference sequence). This CDR3 comprises 16 residues. This CDR3 reads CASSYSTGVLGEKLFF. CDR3 nucleotide sequence: TGTGCCAGCAGTTACTCGACGGGGGTGCTTGGTGAAAAACTGTTTTTT.

The chain uses TRBV5-6 and TRBJ2-1; 8 nucleotides line up with TRBD2. The CDR3 is 14 amino acids. V gave up 1 base and J gave up 9 bases; unmatched junction bases: 6. Germline CDR1 is SGHDT and CDR2 is YYEEEE. The DNA for the CDR3 is TGTGCCAGCAGCTTGATACATAGCGGGACTGAGCAGTTCTTC. Protein product: CASSLIHSGTEQFF.

Only one count was recorded for this clone. The chain joins TRBV10-3 to TRBJ2-5, with D possibly being TRBD1 (6 bases). The germline V gene encodes CDR1 ENHRY and CDR2 SYGVKD. V was pared by 2 bases and J by 3 bases, with 13 bases between. CDR3 length: 15 residues. CDR3 sequence reads: CAISEAGQGKETQYF. The CDR3 bases are TGTGCCATCAGTGAGGCAGGGCAGGGGAAAGAGACCCAGTACTTC.

CDR3 in amino acids: CASSQALPGLGADTQYF. For the CDR3, the DNA is TGCGCCAGCAGCCAAGCGCTTCCGGGACTAGGGGCAGATACGCAGTATTTT. The chain is built from TRBV4-3 and TRBJ2-3; 8 nucleotides match TRBD2. V lost 1 base and J lost 4; bases outside the gene matches: 10. The CDR3 is 17 amino acids. Germline V gives CDR1 LGHNA, CDR2 YSLEER.

This chain connects TRBV30 to TRBJ1-2; D perhaps matches TRBD1 (6 bases). V lost 2 bases to trimming and J lost 4 bases, with 17 bases between them. This CDR3 is 15 amino acids long. Germline V gene data show CDR1 as GTSNPN and CDR2 as SVGIG (reference sequence). This CDR3 is CAWSPWTAAFYGYTF. DNA of the CDR3: TGTGCCTGGAGTCCGTGGACAGCCGCCTTCTATGGCTACACCTTC.

This clone showed up just once. The V and J genes are TRBV10-3 and TRBJ2-2; 8 bases are a match to TRBD2. The CDR3 totals 17 residues. Germline V lookup: CDR1 ENHRY, CDR2 SYGVKD. The V segment lost 0 bases and the J segment 2 bases; nucleotides outside the gene matches: 5. CDR3 protein: CAISESRAGVNTGELFF. CDR3 in DNA: TGTGCCATCAGTGAGTCGCGAGCGGGGGTAAACACCGGGGAGCTGTTTTTT.

This clone came up a few times. This sequence joins TRBV7-8 and TRBJ1-5; 11 bases map to TRBD1. CDR1 and CDR2 from the germline V gene are SGHVS and FQNEAQ. With V trimmed by 4 bases and J by 3 bases, 11 bases remained unmatched. The length of the CDR3 is 18 residues. CDR3 sequence: CASSSRDRGFPPNQPQHF. In DNA form, the CDR3 reads TGTGCCAGCAGCTCCCGGGACAGGGGGTTCCCCCCCAATCAGCCCCAGCATTTT.

The chain recombines TRBV24-1 with TRBJ1-5; D gene uncertain. CDR1 is KGHDR, CDR2 SFDVKD, per germline. The CDR3 is 14 amino acids. V lost 4 bases and J 0 bases, leaving 6 bases between the germline ends. The CDR3 loop is CATSDVYSNQPQHF. CDR3 DNA sequence: TGTGCCACCAGTGACGTATATAGCAATCAGCCCCAGCATTTT.

The V and J genes are TRBV29-1 and TRBJ2-2; D gene ambiguous. The CDR3 has 11 residues. V was shortened by 4 bases and J by 4 bases, with 4 bases between the two germline ends. Germline values: CDR1 SQVTM, CDR2 ANQGSEA. The CDR3: CSVVSTGELFF. Here the CDR3 DNA reads TGCAGCGTTGTCAGCACCGGGGAGCTGTTTTTT.

The chain is built from TRBV5-1 and TRBJ2-7; TRBD1 aligns across 10 bases. Germline V lookup: CDR1 SGHRS, CDR2 YFSETQ. This CDR3 has 15 amino acids. Unmatched junction bases numbered 5, after V lost 2 bases and J lost 3 bases. CDR3 sequence: CASSFNDRGLYEQYF. The CDR3 DNA reads TGCGCCAGCAGCTTTAATGACAGGGGGCTCTACGAGCAGTACTTC.

This clone was seen more than once but under ten times. The rearrangement links TRBV11-2 to TRBJ2-7, with TRBD2 as a possible D gene (5 bases). CDR1 SGHAT and CDR2 FQNNGV come from the germline V gene. CDR3 length: 13 residues. V was trimmed by 5 bases and J by 2 bases, leaving 10 bases between them. The CDR3 DNA reads TGTGCCAGCAGCCTCGGACTTGCCTACGAGCAGTACTTC. As protein: CASSLGLAYEQYF.

The sample holds a few counts of this clone. The chain recombines TRBV30 with TRBJ2-3; possible D gene TRBD1, 6 bases. Per the germline V gene, CDR1 is GTSNPN and CDR2 is SVGIG (reference sequence). V lost 0 bases, J lost 0 bases, and 10 bases lay in between. CDR3 length equals 15 residues. The CDR3 DNA follows: TGTGCCTGGAGTGTAGTTGGGACAAGCACAGATACGCAGTATTTT. Translation: CAWSVVGTSTDTQYF. Variable domain in full (rest from reference TRBV30 and TRBJ2-3): SQTIHQWPATLVQPVGSPLSLECTVEGTSNPNLYWYRQAAGRGLQLLFYSVGIGQISSEVPQNLSASRPQDRQFILSSKKLLLSDSGFYLCAWSVVGTSTDTQYFGPGTRLTVL.

The chain carries TRBV28 and TRBJ2-1; 8 nucleotides align to TRBD1. Germline CDR1 reads MDHEN; CDR2 reads SYDVKM. CDR3 size: 14 residues. Losses at the gene ends were 4 bases for V and 7 bases for J; bases not matched to a gene: 6. In DNA, the CDR3 is TGTGCCAGCAGTTCGAGCAGGGGGCTAAATGAGCAGTTCTTC. Translating it yields CASSSSRGLNEQFF.

In its sample, this clone was seen many times. The rearrangement uses TRBV7-9 and TRBJ1-2, with 9 bases that match TRBD1. The germline gives CDR1 SEHNR, CDR2 FQNEAQ (reference sequence). The CDR3 sequence is 16 residues long. After removal of 0 bases from V and 6 bases from J, the junction contained 8 bases not matched to a gene. The CDR3 nucleotides are TGTGCCAGCAGCTTAGCCAGGGACAGGGCGTCCCATGGCTACACCTTC. It encodes CASSLARDRASHGYTF.

CDR3 in amino acids: CASSKASGQGREGYTF. Here the CDR3 DNA reads TGTGCCAGCAGCAAAGCGTCGGGACAGGGTAGGGAAGGCTACACCTTC. The chain has TRBV21-1 and TRBJ1-2; TRBD1, the D gene given by the table, was not confirmed from the DNA. TRBV21-1 is a pseudogene. The CDR3 is made up of 16 amino acids.

There are a few counts of this clone. The V call is TRBV29-1, the J call TRBJ1-1; D perhaps matches TRBD1 (5 bases). Trimming took off 4 bases at V and 2 bases at J, with 11 bases between the two ends. This CDR3 has 13 residues. Germline values: CDR1 SQVTM, CDR2 ANQGSEA. CDR3 nucleotides: TGCAGCGTTGTATGGACACGCAACACTGAAGCTTTCTTT. Protein: CSVVWTRNTEAFF.

This chain uses TRBV5-8 with TRBJ1-1, with 8 bases lining up with TRBD1. V was clipped by 4 bases and J by 10 bases; unmatched bases: 9. Germline V gives CDR1 SGHTS, CDR2 YDEGEE. This CDR3 is built from 13 residues. CDR3 region: CASSANRGRGAFF. CDR3 sequence (DNA): TGTGCCAGCAGCGCCAACAGGGGGAGGGGAGCTTTCTTT.

The chain joins TRBV10-3 to TRBJ1-2; 7 bases are a match to TRBD1. The CDR3 is made up of 14 amino acids. J gave up 3 bases and V 3 bases, and 4 bases lay outside the gene matches. Germline CDR1 and CDR2: ENHRY and SYGVKD. CDR3 nucleotides: TGTGCCATCAGTGAAGGACAGGCAGACTATGGCTACACCTTC. It encodes CAISEGQADYGYTF.

The gene calls are TRBV6-5 and TRBJ2-3, with a tentative D call TRBD2 (6 bases). Germline values: CDR1 MNHEY, CDR2 SVGAGI. This CDR3 has 15 residues. V was pared by 8 bases and J by 0 bases, with 15 bases between. This CDR3 reads CASGRPGLSTDTQYF. For the CDR3, the DNA is TGTGCCAGCGGAAGACCGGGACTGAGCACAGATACGCAGTATTTT.

CDR3 loop: CASSLGQGGNTIYF. In DNA form, the CDR3 reads TGTGCCAGCTCATTGGGACAGGGTGGAAACACCATATATTTT. The rearrangement uses TRBV18 and TRBJ1-3, with 9 bases matching TRBD1. J gave up 3 bases and V 5 bases, and 2 bases lay outside the gene matches. CDR1 is KGHSH and CDR2 is LQKENI in the germline V gene. There are 14 residues in the CDR3. The whole variable domain, filled in from reference TRBV18 and TRBJ1-3, reads NAGVMQNPRHLVRRRGQEARLRCSPMKGHSHVYWYRQLPEEGLKFMVYLQKENIIDESGMPKERFSAEFPKEGPSILRIQQVVRGDSAAYFCASSLGQGGNTIYFGEGSWLTVV.

V and J are TRBV27 and TRBJ1-6; TRBD1 aligns across 8 bases. This CDR3 is built from 16 residues. With 4 bases clipped from V and 9 bases from J, the junction kept 11 bases outside the gene matches. Germline V lookup: CDR1 MNHEY, CDR2 SMNVEV (reference sequence). CDR3 region: CASSSLQGAIGSPLHF. CDR3 coding DNA: TGTGCCAGCAGTTCCCTCCAGGGGGCGATCGGTTCACCCCTCCACTTT.

V gene TRBV5-3 combines with J gene TRBJ2-7, with 10 nucleotides matching TRBD1. TRBV5-3 is known as an ORF, though its function is uncertain. J gave up 1 base and V 4 bases, and 14 bases lay outside the gene matches. The CDR3 contains 18 residues. The CDR3 nucleotides are TGTGCCAGAAGCCCCCAAATCGCCGGGACAGGGGCTTCCTACGAGCAGTACTTC. Translated: CARSPQIAGTGASYEQYF.

This chain links TRBV13 with TRBJ1-4; TRBD1 matches 9 bases. This CDR3 contains 18 residues. Germline values: CDR1 PRHDT, CDR2 FYEKMQ (reference sequence). The CDR3 region is CPTSTNGTGHDRDEKLFF. The CDR3 DNA reads TGTCCCACCAGCACCAACGGGACAGGGCACGACCGGGATGAAAAACTGTTTTTT.

This clone was recorded only once. J is TRBJ2-2 and V is TRBV6-5; TRBD2 agrees at 8 bases. The V gene end was trimmed by 2 bases and the J gene end by 1 base; junction bases not matched to a gene: 3. Germline V gene lookup returns CDR1 MNHEY and CDR2 SVGAGI. The CDR3 covers 16 residues. The CDR3 here is CASSYPAGVNTGELFF. CDR3 nucleotides: TGTGCCAGCAGTTACCCAGCGGGGGTGAACACCGGGGAGCTGTTTTTT.

This chain uses TRBV4-1 with TRBJ1-4, with TRBD1 identical over 8 bases. Germline CDR1 and CDR2: MGHRA and YSYEKL. V shed 4 bases, J shed 7 bases, and the junction held 11 bases outside the gene matches. This CDR3 is built from 16 residues. CDR3 DNA: TGCGCCAGCAGCCCCGGCTACAGGGGGGGGTTTGAAAAACTGTTTTTT. This gives the protein CASSPGYRGGFEKLFF.

CDR3 in amino acids: CASSIGGGSYNEQFF. The CDR3 nucleotides are TGTGCCAGTAGTATCGGTGGAGGCTCCTACAATGAGCAGTTCTTC. This chain joins TRBV19 and TRBJ2-1, with D possibly matching TRBD2 (5 bases). V was shortened by 3 bases and J by 0 bases, with 9 bases between the two germline ends. The CDR3 loop spans 15 amino acids. CDR1 is LNHDA and CDR2 is SQIVND in the germline V gene (reference sequence). The entire variable domain, with the rest obtained from reference TRBV19 and TRBJ2-1, is as follows: DGGITQSPKYLFRKEGQNVTLSCEQNLNHDAMYWYRQDPGQGLRLIYYSQIVNDFQKGDIAEGYSVSREKKESFPLTVTSAQKNPTAFYLCASSIGGGSYNEQFFGPGTRLTVL.

V is TRBV9 and J is TRBJ1-1; D possibly corresponds to TRBD1 (5 bases). Trimming took 2 bases from V and 4 from J, leaving 12 bases between them. Germline CDR1 reads SGDLS; CDR2 reads YYNGEE. This CDR3 spans 14 amino acids. This chain's CDR3 is CASSVVGQSTEAFF. Here the CDR3 DNA reads TGTGCCAGCAGCGTGGTGGGGCAATCCACTGAAGCTTTCTTT. Combining the CDR3 with reference TRBV9 and TRBJ1-1 gives the whole variable domain DSGVTQTPKHLITATGQRVTLRCSPRSGDLSVYWYQQSLDQGLQFLIQYYNGEERAKGNILERFSAQQFPDLHSELNLSSLELGDSALYFCASSVVGQSTEAFFGQGTRLTVV.

The CDR3, as DNA: TGTGCCAGCAGTTACAGGGAGGACTATGGCTACACCTTC. It codes for CASSYREDYGYTF. The chain links TRBV6-6 to TRBJ1-2, with D unresolved. CDR1 MNHNY and CDR2 SVGAGI come from the germline V gene (reference sequence). This CDR3 is 13 amino acids long. V lost 2 bases, J lost 3 bases, and 7 bases lay in between.

The J gene is TRBJ1-6, the V gene TRBV7-9; 9 bases line up with TRBD1. CDR1 SEHNR and CDR2 FQNEAQ come from the germline V gene (reference sequence). The CDR3 sequence is 15 residues long. V shed 4 bases, J shed 9 bases, and the junction held 7 bases outside the gene matches. CDR3 protein: CASSYGTGNGSPLHF. The CDR3 DNA reads as TGTGCCAGCAGCTACGGGACAGGGAACGGTTCACCCCTCCACTTT.

This chain joins TRBV9 and TRBJ2-2; 8 positions match TRBD1. Germline loops: CDR1 SGDLS, CDR2 YYNGEE. Trimming at V came to 3 bases and at J to 1 base, leaving 2 bases not matched to a gene. This CDR3 comprises 15 residues. CDR3: CASSEQGVNTGELFF. The CDR3 DNA reads as TGTGCCAGCAGCGAACAGGGGGTGAACACCGGGGAGCTGTTTTTT.

The V call is TRBV28, the J call TRBJ2-7; D is unresolved. CDR1 and CDR2 from the germline V gene are MDHEN and SYDVKM. The CDR3 consists of 13 residues. Trimming pared 3 bases from V and 2 bases from J, leaving 8 bases between. This chain's CDR3 is CASSLSPTYEQYF. In DNA, the CDR3 is TGTGCCAGCAGTTTGTCCCCAACCTACGAGCAGTACTTC.

This chain links TRBV5-1 with TRBJ2-3, with 10 bases identical to TRBD2. Germline values: CDR1 SGHRS, CDR2 YFSETQ. CDR3 length: 15 amino acids. Unmatched junction bases numbered 2, after V lost 0 bases and J lost 4 bases. CDR3 sequence: CASSLERGGPDTQYF. CDR3 DNA: TGCGCCAGCAGCTTGGAGCGGGGGGGCCCAGATACGCAGTATTTT.